These 6 T cell receptor beta chains were all obtained from the same sample, sequenced in a study of T cells in tuberculosis. Libraries were prepared by immunoSEQ multiplex PCR; TCRdb keeps only in-frame clonotypes and omits some of them. The sample lists about 43,000 clones; 90% to 95% were seen once. The sample was PBMCs. All receptors derive from a donor between 10 and 35 years old with latent tuberculosis or without tuberculosis infection. Some clones in this sample may be carry-over from other donors' samples.

In its sample, this clone was seen a few times. The rearrangement links TRBV4-1 to TRBJ1-2, with no clear D. Trimming removed 0 bases at V and 4 bases at J, with 9 bases between. CDR1 and CDR2 (germline): MGHRA, YSYEKL. The CDR3 runs to 14 residues. The CDR3, as DNA: TGCGCCAGCAGCCAAGATCTAACCGTCTATGGCTACACCTTC. Translation: CASSQDLTVYGYTF.

This rearrangement joins TRBV7-2 to TRBJ2-7; a possible D gene is TRBD2 (6 bases). Looked up from germline, CDR1 is SGHTA and CDR2 is FQGNSA. V was trimmed by 4 bases and J by 0 bases, leaving 22 bases between them. The CDR3 contains 18 residues. CDR3 in DNA: TGTGCCAGCAGCTCTCCTAGCGAGGGAGGTCCTAGCTCCTACGAGCAGTACTTC. Translation gives CASSSPSEGGPSSYEQYF.

The genes are TRBV4-3 and TRBJ2-1; 10 nucleotides agree with TRBD2. This CDR3 spans 17 amino acids. The germline V gene has CDR1 LGHNA and CDR2 YSLEER. The trim removed 1 base at V and 7 bases at J, leaving 10 bases unmatched. The CDR3 loop is CASSQGTGTSVLNEQFF. The CDR3, as DNA: TGCGCCAGCAGCCAAGGTACCGGGACTAGCGTGTTGAATGAGCAGTTCTTC.

The chain is built from TRBV9 and TRBJ2-1; 10 nucleotides match TRBD2. Germline values: CDR1 SGDLS, CDR2 YYNGEE. This CDR3 comprises 14 residues. V was pared by 2 bases and J by 6 bases, with 2 bases of the junction left unmatched. Here the CDR3 DNA reads TGTGCCAGCAGCGTTAGGACTAGCGGCAATGAGCAGTTCTTC. Encoded protein: CASSVRTSGNEQFF.

The V call is TRBV27, the J call TRBJ1-5, with 9 positions matching TRBD1. V shed 6 bases and J 2 bases; nucleotides not matched to a gene: 2. This CDR3 spans 14 amino acids. Germline V gene sequence: CDR1 MNHEY, CDR2 SMNVEV (reference sequence). DNA of the CDR3: TGTGCCAGCAGGGACAGGGGTCGCAATCAGCCCCAGCATTTT. It codes for CASRDRGRNQPQHF.

The V call is TRBV10-1, the J call TRBJ2-2; 8 bases are shared with TRBD1. The V gene's germline CDR1 is WNHNN and CDR2 SYGVQD (reference sequence). The V segment lost 6 bases and the J segment 1 base; nucleotides outside the gene matches: 1. This CDR3 is 14 amino acids long. CDR3 residues: CASRQGENTGELFF. CDR3 bases: TGCGCCAGCAGACAGGGGGAGAACACCGGGGAGCTGTTTTTT.